The 14 T cell receptor beta chains below were found in one sample sequenced in a study of siplizumab effects on memory and regulatory T cells. Assay used: immunoSEQ multiplex PCR; TCRdb lists only in-frame clones, some missing. Of 100,000 or so clones listed, about 90% are singletons. Material for sequencing was non-Treg CD4+ T cells sorted from blood. The receptors shown here come from a human donor in good health.

This rearrangement joins TRBV7-2 to TRBJ2-3; D is perhaps TRBD2 (6 bases). CDR1 is SGHTA, CDR2 FQGNSA, per germline. The V end was cut by 4 bases, the J end by 1 base, with 12 bases between. The CDR3 covers 15 residues. The CDR3 sequence is CASSSGLLGTDTQYF. Here the CDR3 DNA reads TGTGCCAGCAGCTCGGGACTCCTCGGCACAGATACGCAGTATTTT.

The chain is built from TRBV7-2 and TRBJ2-5, with D possibly TRBD2 on 6 matching bases. The CDR3 loop spans 14 amino acids. From germline, CDR1 is SGHTA and CDR2 FQGNSA. V lost 2 bases to trimming and J lost 4 bases, with 11 bases between them. CDR3 protein: CASSLRRGGETQYF. The CDR3 DNA is TGTGCCAGCAGCTTACGACGGGGAGGAGAGACCCAGTACTTC. Based on the CDR3 plus reference TRBV7-2 and TRBJ2-5, the full variable domain is GAGVSQSPSNKVTEKGKDVELRCDPISGHTALYWYRQSLGQGLEFLIYFQGNSAPDKSGLPSDRFSAERTGGSVSTLTIQRTQQEDSAVYLCASSLRRGGETQYFGPGTRLLVL.

The CDR3 DNA is TGTGCCAGTAGCAGTACGACAGATACGCAGTATTTT. It encodes CASSSTTDTQYF. V and J are TRBV19 and TRBJ2-3; D gene ambiguous. Per the germline V gene, CDR1 is LNHDA and CDR2 is SQIVND (reference sequence). V lost 6 bases, J lost 3 bases, and 7 bases lay in between. This CDR3 is built from 12 residues.

This clone was picked up a small number of times. The rearrangement joins TRBV5-1 to TRBJ2-2; 8 bases fit TRBD2. The germline V gene encodes CDR1 SGHRS and CDR2 YFSETQ. Germline trimming cut 3 bases from V and 7 bases from J; bases unmatched to any gene: 8. The CDR3 totals 15 residues. CDR3 in DNA: TGCGCCAGCAGCTCCCTCGGGGGGGTTGGCGGGGAGCTGTTTTTT. It yields the protein CASSSLGGVGGELFF. The variable domain in full, with the rest retrieved from reference TRBV5-1 and TRBJ2-2, is KAGVTQTPRYLIKTRGQQVTLSCSPISGHRSVSWYQQTPGQGLQFLFEYFSETQRNKGNFPGRFSGRQFSNSRSEMNVSTLELGDSALYLCASSSLGGVGGELFFGEGSRLTVL.

This clone was counted a few times. The V gene is TRBV27, the J gene TRBJ2-1; the match to TRBD2 covers 9 bases. Germline V gene sequence: CDR1 MNHEY, CDR2 SMNVEV (reference sequence). V gave up 6 bases and J gave up 3 bases; unmatched junction bases: 12. The CDR3 spans 17 residues. This CDR3 is CASRTGTSHQSYNEQFF. DNA of the CDR3: TGTGCCAGCAGGACCGGGACTAGCCACCAGAGCTACAATGAGCAGTTCTTC.

The rearrangement links TRBV5-4 to TRBJ1-1; D call uncertain. The CDR3 runs 15 residues. CDR1 is SGHNT, CDR2 YYREEE, per germline (reference sequence). Between the trimmed V and J ends, which lost 0 bases and 2 bases, there was a span of 11 bases. The chain's CDR3 is CASSLDAGYNTEAFF. The CDR3 coding sequence is TGTGCCAGCAGCTTGGACGCGGGATATAACACTGAAGCTTTCTTT.

The chain is built from TRBV6-5 and TRBJ1-2, with D maybe TRBD1 (5 bases). The CDR3 contains 10 residues. Germline loops: CDR1 MNHEY, CDR2 SVGAGI. This chain's CDR3 is CRGGDYGYTF. The DNA of the CDR3 is TGTAGGGGAGGGGACTATGGCTACACCTTC.

The chain combines TRBV5-4 with TRBJ2-6; tentative D call: TRBD1 (6 bases). V dropped 3 bases and J dropped 3 bases, with 10 bases sitting between them. Germline V gene lookup returns CDR1 SGHNT and CDR2 YYREEE (reference sequence). The CDR3 loop spans 15 amino acids. The CDR3: CASSSGQNGANVLTF. Here the CDR3 DNA reads TGTGCCAGCAGCTCCGGACAGAATGGGGCCAACGTCCTGACTTTC.

V is TRBV7-8 and J is TRBJ2-1; no definite D call. The CDR3 is made up of 14 amino acids. The V gene lost 1 base and the J gene lost 0 bases, with 4 bases spanning the gap. Germline lookup yields CDR1 SGHVS and CDR2 FQNEAQ. The CDR3 DNA reads TGTGCCAGCAGCTTAGGTAGCTCCTACAATGAGCAGTTCTTC. Translated, it gives CASSLGSSYNEQFF.

V gene TRBV19 combines with J gene TRBJ2-2; 8 positions agree with TRBD1. The CDR3 sequence is 14 residues long. V lost 3 bases, J lost 6 bases, and 3 bases stayed unmatched. From germline, CDR1 is LNHDA and CDR2 SQIVND (reference sequence). The CDR3 DNA reads TGTGCCAGTAGTATGCGGACAGGGCCCGGGGAGCTGTTTTTT. This sequence encodes CASSMRTGPGELFF.

The chain has TRBV6-4 and TRBJ2-6; 8 bases map to TRBD1. Trimming cost V 3 bases and J 0 bases; bases outside gene matches: 1. The CDR3 spans 16 residues. Germline V CDR1 and CDR2: MRHNA, SNTAGT. CDR3 nucleotides: TGTGCCAGCAGTGAGGACAGGGCCTCTGGGGCCAACGTCCTGACTTTC. Its protein is CASSEDRASGANVLTF.

CDR3 DNA sequence: TGTGCCAGCAGTCTCGGACCAATCTCCTACAATGAGCAGTTCTTC. The encoded protein is CASSLGPISYNEQFF. The chain carries TRBV28 and TRBJ2-1, with no clear D. In germline, CDR1 is MDHEN, CDR2 SYDVKM. V was trimmed by 5 bases and J by 0 bases, leaving 11 bases between them. CDR3 length: 15 residues.

This clone has a single count. The J gene is TRBJ2-3, the V gene TRBV5-1; 9 positions match TRBD2. The J segment lost 3 bases and the V segment lost 0 bases, leaving 5 bases of the junction unmatched. The CDR3 covers 16 residues. CDR1 and CDR2 from the germline V gene are SGHRS and YFSETQ. The CDR3 DNA sequence: TGCGCCAGCAGCTTGGTTGCGGGAGGGCTTACAGATACGCAGTATTTT. Encoded protein: CASSLVAGGLTDTQYF.

The chain carries TRBV29-1 and TRBJ2-3; D uncertain. Trimming cost V 8 bases and J 2 bases, with 11 bases left between them. The CDR3 sequence is 12 residues long. Germline CDR1 reads SQVTM; CDR2 reads ANQGSEA. CDR3 sequence reads: CSTSGNTDTQYF. The CDR3 DNA follows: TGCAGCACCTCAGGTAACACAGATACGCAGTATTTT.